The rows below give T cell receptor beta chains drawn from one sample of a study of cytotoxic CD8 clonotypes in ibrutinib-treated CLL. Method: immunoSEQ multiplex PCR; TCRdb's copy keeps in-frame clones and lacks some. This table holds more than 110,000 clones, 85% to 95% found once. The sequenced sample was PBMCs, obtained after 12 months of ibrutinib treatment. The receptors shown here come from a human donor with chronic lymphocytic leukemia. The CDR3 runs from the conserved cysteine through the conserved F or W. The order of the fields is clone size, V gene, D gene, CDR3 length, J gene, CDR3 protein, CDR3 DNA. A D gene is named only where the DNA matches it firmly. Clone size is given for some rows only: seen once, a few or many times, or a class if the clone is expanded.

clone size: NA
V gene: TRBV29-1
D gene: NA
CDR3 length: 16
J gene: TRBJ2-1
CDR3 protein: CSVEDGSDFSYNEQFF
CDR3 DNA: TGCAGCGTTGAAGATGGGTCAGACTTCTCCTACAATGAGCAGTTCTTC

clone size: NA
V gene: TRBV28
D gene: NA
CDR3 length: 15
J gene: TRBJ2-3
CDR3 protein: CASSLSPSSTDTQYF
CDR3 DNA: TGTGCCAGCAGTTTATCTCCGAGTAGCACAGATACGCAGTATTTT

clone size: NA
V gene: TRBV4-2
D gene: NA
CDR3 length: 14
J gene: TRBJ2-7
CDR3 protein: CASSSGPSSYEQYF
CDR3 DNA: TGTGCCAGCAGCTCCGGGCCCAGCTCCTACGAGCAGTACTTC

clone size: NA
V gene: TRBV18
D gene: TRBD2
CDR3 length: 15
J gene: TRBJ2-7
CDR3 protein: CASSLLAGTTYEQYF
CDR3 DNA: TGTGCCAGCTCATTACTGGCCGGGACTACCTACGAGCAGTACTTC

clone size: NA
V gene: TRBV9
D gene: TRBD2
CDR3 length: 15
J gene: TRBJ2-7
CDR3 protein: CASSRGLARNYEQYF
CDR3 DNA: TGTGCCAGCAGCCGAGGACTAGCGCGAAACTACGAGCAGTACTTC

clone size: once
V gene: TRBV6-1
D gene: NA
CDR3 length: 11
J gene: TRBJ2-5
CDR3 protein: CASISPGTQYF
CDR3 DNA: TGTGCCAGCATTTCGCCCGGGACCCAGTACTTC

clone size: NA
V gene: TRBV25-1
D gene: TRBD1
CDR3 length: 17
J gene: TRBJ2-1
CDR3 protein: CASSDPSGTGLYNEQFF
CDR3 DNA: TGTGCCAGCAGTGACCCCTCCGGGACAGGGCTCTACAATGAGCAGTTCTTC

clone size: NA
V gene: TRBV28
D gene: NA
CDR3 length: 14
J gene: TRBJ2-3
CDR3 protein: CASSRRPYTDTQYF
CDR3 DNA: TGTGCCAGCAGTCGGAGGCCTTACACAGATACGCAGTATTTT

clone size: NA
V gene: TRBV28
D gene: NA
CDR3 length: 16
J gene: TRBJ2-2
CDR3 protein: CASKAGGGANTGELFF
CDR3 DNA: TGTGCCAGCAAGGCAGGCGGCGGAGCGAACACCGGGGAGCTGTTTTTT

clone size: NA
V gene: TRBV2
D gene: NA
CDR3 length: 16
J gene: TRBJ1-3
CDR3 protein: CASTTKPTGSGNTIYF
CDR3 DNA: TGTGCCAGCACAACAAAGCCCACAGGGTCTGGAAACACCATATATTTT